One T cell receptor (beta chain) is described in this entry. The sample originates from a study of response to subunit inactivated influenza vaccine. The germline V gene has CDR1 DFQATT and CDR2 SNEGSKA (reference sequence). Trimming took 1 base from V and 1 from J, leaving 4 bases between them. This CDR3 spans 13 amino acids. TCRdb independently ran MiXCR on the RT-PCR reads; one entry per CDR3 protein. In the table there are 550,000 to 800,000 distinct CDR3 sequences, roughly 14% of which are singletons. This sequence was found in a man aged 45-65 years who received an inactivated influenza vaccine. This specimen consisted of PBMCs from blood, obtained 14 days before vaccination. V and J are TRBV20-1 and TRBJ2-2; D remains unclear. This CDR3 is CSARAMNTGELFF. CDR3 DNA sequence: TGCAGTGCTAGAGCCATGAACACCGGGGAGCTGTTTTTT.